This TCR beta chain was profiled in a study of blood T cells in healthy people across ages. Study-wide results and limits: Measured against age, TCR beta diversity per million T cells decreased in a roughly linear manner.

The CDR3 contains 16 residues. CDR1 and CDR2 from the germline V gene are SEHNR and FQNEAQ (reference sequence). With a J-beta primer mix and a sample-barcoded 5' primer, a second PCR ran 7 to 11 cycles. TCRdb re-called the 5' RACE reads with MiXCR, one entry per CDR3 protein. The sample records some 1.1 million distinct CDR3 sequences, more than 30% being singletons. With respect to this clonotype: As yet, its antigen is unknown.

V and J are TRBV7-9 and TRBJ2-1, with a weak D call TRBD1 (6 bases). With the DNA end fitting TRBJ2-7 better, the J assignment may be wrong. The sequenced sample consisted of blood. The clonotype comes from a man younger than 30 in good health. The chain's CDR3 is CASSLGGPSSYNEQYF. The CDR3 bases are TGTGCCAGCAGCTTAGGGGGGCCGAGCTCCTATAATGAGCAGTACTTC.